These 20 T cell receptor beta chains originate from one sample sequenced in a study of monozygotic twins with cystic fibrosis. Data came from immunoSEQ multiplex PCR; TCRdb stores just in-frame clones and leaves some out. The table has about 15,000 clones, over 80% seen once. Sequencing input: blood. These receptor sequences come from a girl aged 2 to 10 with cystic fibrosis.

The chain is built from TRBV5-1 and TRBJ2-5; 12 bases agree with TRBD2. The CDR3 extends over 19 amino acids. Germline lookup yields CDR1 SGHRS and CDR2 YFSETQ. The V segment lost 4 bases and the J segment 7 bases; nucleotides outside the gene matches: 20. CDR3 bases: TGCGCCAGCAGCCCGGGCCCTCCTCTAGCGGGAGGGCCCCCGTTGACCCAGTACTTC. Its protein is CASSPGPPLAGGPPLTQYF. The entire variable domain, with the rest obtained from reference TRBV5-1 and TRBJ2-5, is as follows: KAGVTQTPRYLIKTRGQQVTLSCSPISGHRSVSWYQQTPGQGLQFLFEYFSETQRNKGNFPGRFSGRQFSNSRSEMNVSTLELGDSALYLCASSPGPPLAGGPPLTQYFGPGTRLLVL.

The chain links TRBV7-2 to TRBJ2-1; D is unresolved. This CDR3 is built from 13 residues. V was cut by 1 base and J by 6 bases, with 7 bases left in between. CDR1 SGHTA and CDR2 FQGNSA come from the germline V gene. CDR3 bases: TGTGCCAGCAGCTTAGTGGGTGGCAATGAGCAGTTCTTC. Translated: CASSLVGGNEQFF.

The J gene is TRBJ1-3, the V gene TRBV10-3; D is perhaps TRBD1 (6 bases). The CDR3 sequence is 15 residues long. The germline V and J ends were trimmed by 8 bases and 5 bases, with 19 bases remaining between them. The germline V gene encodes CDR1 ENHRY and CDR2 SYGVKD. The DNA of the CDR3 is TGTGCCATCCCAGGACAGAGGGGCAGTAGAAACACCATATATTTT. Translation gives CAIPGQRGSRNTIYF.

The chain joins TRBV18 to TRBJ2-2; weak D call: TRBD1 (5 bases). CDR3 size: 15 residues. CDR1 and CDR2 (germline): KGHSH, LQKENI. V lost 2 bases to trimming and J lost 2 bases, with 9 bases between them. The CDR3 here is CASSPGAHNTGELFF. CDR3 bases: TGTGCCAGCTCACCAGGGGCACATAACACCGGGGAGCTGTTTTTT.

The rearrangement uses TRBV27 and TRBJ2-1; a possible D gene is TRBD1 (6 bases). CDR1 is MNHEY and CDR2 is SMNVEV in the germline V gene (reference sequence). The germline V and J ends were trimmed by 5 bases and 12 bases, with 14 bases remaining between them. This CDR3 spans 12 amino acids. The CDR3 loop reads CASSLGGFGQFF. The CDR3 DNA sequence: TGTGCCAGCAGTCTAGGGGGATTCGGGCAGTTCTTC.

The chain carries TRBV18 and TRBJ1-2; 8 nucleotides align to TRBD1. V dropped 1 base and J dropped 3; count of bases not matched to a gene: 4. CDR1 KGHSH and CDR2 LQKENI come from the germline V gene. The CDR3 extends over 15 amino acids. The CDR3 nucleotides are TGTGCCAGCTCACCACTTGGACAGGGCGACTATGGCTACACCTTC. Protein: CASSPLGQGDYGYTF.

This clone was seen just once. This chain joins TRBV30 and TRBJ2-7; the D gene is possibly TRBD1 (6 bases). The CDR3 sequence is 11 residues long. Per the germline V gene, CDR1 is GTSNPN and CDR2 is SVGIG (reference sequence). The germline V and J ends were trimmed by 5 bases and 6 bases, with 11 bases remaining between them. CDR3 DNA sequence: TGTGCCTGGGGGGGCCAAGGCGAGCAGTACTTC. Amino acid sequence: CAWGGQGEQYF.

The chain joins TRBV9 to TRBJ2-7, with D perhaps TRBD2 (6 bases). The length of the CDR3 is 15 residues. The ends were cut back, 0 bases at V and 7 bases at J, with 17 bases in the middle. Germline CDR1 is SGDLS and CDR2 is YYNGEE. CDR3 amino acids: CASSVGMGGPGEQYF. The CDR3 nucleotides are TGTGCCAGCAGCGTAGGGATGGGAGGCCCTGGAGAGCAGTACTTC.

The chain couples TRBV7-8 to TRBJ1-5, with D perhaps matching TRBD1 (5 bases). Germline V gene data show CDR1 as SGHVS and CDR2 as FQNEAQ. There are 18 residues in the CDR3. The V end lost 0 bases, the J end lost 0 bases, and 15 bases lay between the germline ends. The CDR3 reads CASSLAARGRYSNQPQHF. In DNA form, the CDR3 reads TGTGCCAGCAGCTTAGCGGCCCGGGGGAGATATAGCAATCAGCCCCAGCATTTT. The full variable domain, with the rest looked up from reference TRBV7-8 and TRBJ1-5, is GAGVSQSPRYKVAKRGQDVALRCDPISGHVSLFWYQQALGQGPEFLTYFQNEAQLDKSGLPSDRFFAERPEGSVSTLKIQRTQQEDSAVYLCASSLAARGRYSNQPQHFGDGTRLSIL.

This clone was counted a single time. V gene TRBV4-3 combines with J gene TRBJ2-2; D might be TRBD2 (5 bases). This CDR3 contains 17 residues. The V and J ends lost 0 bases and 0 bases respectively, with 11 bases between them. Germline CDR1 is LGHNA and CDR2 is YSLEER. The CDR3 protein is CASSQDWRVANTGELFF. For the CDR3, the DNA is TGCGCCAGCAGCCAAGATTGGCGGGTCGCGAACACCGGGGAGCTGTTTTTT.

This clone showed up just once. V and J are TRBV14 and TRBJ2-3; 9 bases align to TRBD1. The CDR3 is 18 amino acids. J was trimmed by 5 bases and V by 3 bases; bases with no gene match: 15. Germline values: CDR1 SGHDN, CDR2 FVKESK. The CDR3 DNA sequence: TGTGCCAGCAGCCACCCTAGGTGGCGGACAGGGGCCGAAGATACGCAGTATTTT. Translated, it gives CASSHPRWRTGAEDTQYF. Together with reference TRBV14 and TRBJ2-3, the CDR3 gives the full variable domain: EAGVTQFPSHSVIEKGQTVTLRCDPISGHDNLYWYRRVMGKEIKFLLHFVKESKQDESGMPNNRFLAERTGGTYSTLKVQPAELEDSGVYFCASSHPRWRTGAEDTQYFGPGTRLTVL.

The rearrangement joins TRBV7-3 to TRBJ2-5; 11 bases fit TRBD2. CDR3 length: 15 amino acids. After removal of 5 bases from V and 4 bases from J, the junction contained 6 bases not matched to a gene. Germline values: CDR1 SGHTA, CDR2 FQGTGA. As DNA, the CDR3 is TGTGCCAGCAGCCCCCTTGGACTAGCGGGAGAGACCCAGTACTTC. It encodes CASSPLGLAGETQYF.

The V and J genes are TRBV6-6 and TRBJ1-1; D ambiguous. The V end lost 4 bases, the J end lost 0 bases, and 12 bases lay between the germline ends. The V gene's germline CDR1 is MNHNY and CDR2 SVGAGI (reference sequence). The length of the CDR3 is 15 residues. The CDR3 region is CASSSTLKVNTEAFF. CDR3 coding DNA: TGTGCCAGCAGTTCGACCCTGAAAGTGAACACTGAAGCTTTCTTT.

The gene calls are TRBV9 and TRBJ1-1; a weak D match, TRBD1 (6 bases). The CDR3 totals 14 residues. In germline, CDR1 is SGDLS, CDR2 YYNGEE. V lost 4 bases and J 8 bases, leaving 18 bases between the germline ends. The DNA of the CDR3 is TGTGCCAGCAGCAAGGGGGGGACGGCGGTGGAAGCTTTCTTT. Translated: CASSKGGTAVEAFF.

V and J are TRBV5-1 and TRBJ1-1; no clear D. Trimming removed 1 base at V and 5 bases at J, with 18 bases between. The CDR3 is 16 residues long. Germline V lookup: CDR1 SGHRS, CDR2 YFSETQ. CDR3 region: CASSLTERTVGTEAFF. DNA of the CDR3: TGCGCCAGCAGCTTGACTGAGAGGACGGTTGGGACTGAAGCTTTCTTT.

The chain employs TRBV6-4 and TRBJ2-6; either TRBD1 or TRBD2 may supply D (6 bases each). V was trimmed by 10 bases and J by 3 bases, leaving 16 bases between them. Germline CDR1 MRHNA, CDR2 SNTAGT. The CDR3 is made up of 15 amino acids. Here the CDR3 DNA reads TGTGCCACTCGCCCCGGGGGCGGTGGGGCCAACGTCCTGACTTTC. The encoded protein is CATRPGGGGANVLTF.

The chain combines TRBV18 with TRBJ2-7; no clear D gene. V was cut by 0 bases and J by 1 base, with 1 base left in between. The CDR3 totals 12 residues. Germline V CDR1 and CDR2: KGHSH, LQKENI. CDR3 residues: CASSPPSYEQYF. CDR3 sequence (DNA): TGTGCCAGCTCACCACCTTCCTACGAGCAGTACTTC.

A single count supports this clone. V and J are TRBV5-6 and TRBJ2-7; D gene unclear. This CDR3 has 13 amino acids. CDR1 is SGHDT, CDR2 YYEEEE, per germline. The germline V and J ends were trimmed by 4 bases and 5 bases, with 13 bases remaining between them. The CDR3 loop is CASSPVGRDEQYF. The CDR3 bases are TGTGCCAGCAGCCCCGTGGGCCGGGACGAGCAGTACTTC.

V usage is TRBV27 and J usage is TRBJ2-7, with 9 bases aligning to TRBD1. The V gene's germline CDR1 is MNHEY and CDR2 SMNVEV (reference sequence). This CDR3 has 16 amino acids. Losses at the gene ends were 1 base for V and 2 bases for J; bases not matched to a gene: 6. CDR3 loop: CASSLLGTGPTYEQYF. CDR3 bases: TGTGCCAGCAGTTTATTAGGGACAGGGCCCACCTACGAGCAGTACTTC.

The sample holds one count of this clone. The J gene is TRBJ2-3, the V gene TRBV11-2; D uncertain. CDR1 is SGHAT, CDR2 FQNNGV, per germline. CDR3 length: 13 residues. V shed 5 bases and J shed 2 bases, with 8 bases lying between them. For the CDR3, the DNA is TGTGCCAGCAGCCCCCCCTCCACAGATACGCAGTATTTT. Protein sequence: CASSPPSTDTQYF.